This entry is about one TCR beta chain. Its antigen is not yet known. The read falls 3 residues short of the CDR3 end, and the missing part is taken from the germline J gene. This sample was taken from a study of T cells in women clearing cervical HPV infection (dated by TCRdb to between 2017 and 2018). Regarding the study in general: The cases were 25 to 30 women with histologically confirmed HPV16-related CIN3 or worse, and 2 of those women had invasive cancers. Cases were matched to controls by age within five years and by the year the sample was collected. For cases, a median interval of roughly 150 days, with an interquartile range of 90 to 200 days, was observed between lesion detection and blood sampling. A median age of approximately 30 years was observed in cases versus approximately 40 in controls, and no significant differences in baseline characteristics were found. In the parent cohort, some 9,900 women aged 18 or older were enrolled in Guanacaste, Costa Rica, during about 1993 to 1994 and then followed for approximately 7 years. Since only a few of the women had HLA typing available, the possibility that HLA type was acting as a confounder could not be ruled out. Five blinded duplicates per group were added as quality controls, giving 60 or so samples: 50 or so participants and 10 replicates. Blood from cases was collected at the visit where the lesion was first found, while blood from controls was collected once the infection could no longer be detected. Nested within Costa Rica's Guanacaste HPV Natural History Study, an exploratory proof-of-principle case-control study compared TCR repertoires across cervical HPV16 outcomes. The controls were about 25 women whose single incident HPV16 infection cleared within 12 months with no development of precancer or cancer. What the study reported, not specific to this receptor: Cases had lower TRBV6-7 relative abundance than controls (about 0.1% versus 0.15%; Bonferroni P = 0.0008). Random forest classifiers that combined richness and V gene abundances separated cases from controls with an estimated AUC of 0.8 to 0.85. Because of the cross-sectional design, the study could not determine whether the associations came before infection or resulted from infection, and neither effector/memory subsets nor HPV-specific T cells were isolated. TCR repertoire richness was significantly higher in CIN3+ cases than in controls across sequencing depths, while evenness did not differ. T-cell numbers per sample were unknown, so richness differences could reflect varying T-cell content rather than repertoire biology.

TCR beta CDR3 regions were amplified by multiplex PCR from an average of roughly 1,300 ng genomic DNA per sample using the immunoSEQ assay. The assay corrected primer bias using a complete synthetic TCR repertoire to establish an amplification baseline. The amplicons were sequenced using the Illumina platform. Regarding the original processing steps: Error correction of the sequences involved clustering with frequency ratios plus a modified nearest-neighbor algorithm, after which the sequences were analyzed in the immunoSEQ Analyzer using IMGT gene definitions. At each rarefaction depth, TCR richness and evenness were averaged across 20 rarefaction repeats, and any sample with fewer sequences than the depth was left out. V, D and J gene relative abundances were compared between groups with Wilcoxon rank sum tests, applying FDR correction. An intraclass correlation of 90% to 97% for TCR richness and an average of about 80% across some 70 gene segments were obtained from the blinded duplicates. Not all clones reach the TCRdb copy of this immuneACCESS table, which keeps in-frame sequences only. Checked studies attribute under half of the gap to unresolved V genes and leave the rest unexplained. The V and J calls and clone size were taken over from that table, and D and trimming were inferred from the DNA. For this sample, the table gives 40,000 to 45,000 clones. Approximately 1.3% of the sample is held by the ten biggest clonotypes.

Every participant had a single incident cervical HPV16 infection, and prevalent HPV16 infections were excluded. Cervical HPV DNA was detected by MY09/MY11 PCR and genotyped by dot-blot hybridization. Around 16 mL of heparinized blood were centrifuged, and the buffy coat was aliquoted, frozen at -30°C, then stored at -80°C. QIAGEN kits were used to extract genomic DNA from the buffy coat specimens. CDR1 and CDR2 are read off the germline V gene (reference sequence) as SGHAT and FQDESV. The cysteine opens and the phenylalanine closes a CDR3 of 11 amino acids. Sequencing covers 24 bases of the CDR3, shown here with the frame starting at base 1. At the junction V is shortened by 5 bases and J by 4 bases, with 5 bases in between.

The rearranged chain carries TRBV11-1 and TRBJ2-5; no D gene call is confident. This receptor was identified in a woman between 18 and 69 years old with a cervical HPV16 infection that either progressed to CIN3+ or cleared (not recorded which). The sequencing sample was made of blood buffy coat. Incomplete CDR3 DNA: TGTGCCAGCAGCGTTCGAGAGACC. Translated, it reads CASSVRET. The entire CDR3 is CASSVRETQYF.